This T cell receptor beta chain was captured by sequencing in a study of cytomegalovirus exposure and HLA in healthy donors. Researchers ran the PCR with 60 Vbeta and 13 Jbeta primers. Assay used: immunoSEQ multiplex PCR; TCRdb lists only in-frame clones, some missing. Among 190,000 or so clones, 80% were seen once, and the ten largest hold 0.65%. The study's findings and limits: Previous analysis showed most TCR beta V segments were productive about 87% or about 30% of the time. The sole available immune exposure information was CMV serostatus.

To note about this clone: What it binds is unknown.

The TCR originated in a boy between 10 and 17 years old in good health and CMV-seronegative. The sample consisted of PBMCs.

DNA of the CDR3: TGTGCCAGCCACTCTCAGGCGAACACTGAAGCTTTCTTT. Translating it yields CASHSQANTEAFF. The chain couples TRBV19 to TRBJ1-1, with D unclear. The CDR3 has 13 amino acids. V lost 9 bases, J lost 1 base, and 12 bases lay in between. Germline V gene sequence: CDR1 LNHDA, CDR2 SQIVND (reference sequence).